The clone carrying this T cell receptor beta chain was seen more than once but under ten times. The antigen remains unidentified. Germline trimming cut 0 bases from V and 1 base from J; bases unmatched to any gene: 7. The germline gives CDR1 MNHEY, CDR2 SVGEGT. CDR3 length equals 17 residues. TCRdb itself ran the 5' RACE reads through MiXCR, one entry per CDR3 protein. The table includes some 73,000 distinct CDR3 sequences, 7.7% detected once. This specimen belongs to a study of T cells after yellow fever vaccination. Study results and caveats: Weaker overall was a secondary response that nonetheless peaked faster, on day 5 versus 15.

The J gene is TRBJ2-7, the V gene TRBV6-2 or TRBV6-3; 9 nucleotides line up with TRBD2. This receptor was identified in a man aged 25-40 years who received the YFV17D yellow fever vaccine. This sample comprised CD8+ T cells sorted from PBMCs, obtained on the day of the yellow fever booster vaccination. Written as DNA, the CDR3 is TGTGCCAGCAGTTACTCGACTCGCGGGAGGGATTCCTACGAGCAGTACTTC. This codes for CASSYSTRGRDSYEQYF.